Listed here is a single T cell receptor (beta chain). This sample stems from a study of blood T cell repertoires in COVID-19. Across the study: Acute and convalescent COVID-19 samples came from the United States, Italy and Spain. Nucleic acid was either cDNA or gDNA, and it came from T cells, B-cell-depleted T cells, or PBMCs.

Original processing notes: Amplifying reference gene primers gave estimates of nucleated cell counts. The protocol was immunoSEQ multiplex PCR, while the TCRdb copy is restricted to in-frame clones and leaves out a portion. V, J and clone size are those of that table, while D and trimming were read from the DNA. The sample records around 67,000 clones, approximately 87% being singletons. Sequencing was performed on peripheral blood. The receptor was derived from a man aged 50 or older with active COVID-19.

The CDR3 protein is CASSLGAGGIYGYTF. CDR3 coding DNA: TGTGCCAGCAGCTTAGGAGCAGGGGGTATCTATGGCTACACCTTC. The V gene is TRBV7-2, the J gene TRBJ1-2; TRBD1 aligns across 7 bases. The V gene's germline CDR1 is SGHTA and CDR2 FQGNSA. The V gene end was trimmed by 1 base and the J gene end by 4 bases; junction bases not matched to a gene: 6. The CDR3 totals 15 residues.